This TCR beta chain came from a study of shared clonotypes between healthy human individuals (dated by TCRdb to 2020 to 2021). For the wider study: The cohort comprised two women and a few men aged 18 to 49 years. Per donor, three plates each were used for CD4 naive and CD4 memory, two for CD8 naive, and one for CD8 memory. To estimate repertoire size and how much clonotypes are shared between individuals, the study performed deep sequencing of blood TCR repertoires from about five healthy adults. To increase sequencing depth and limit assay-specific biases, TCR repertoire library preparation and sequencing were carried out by different laboratories using diverse techniques. Each donor's leukapheresis produced roughly between about 0.8 and 8.9 billion PBMCs. Overall study outcomes, separate from this receptor: Higher generation probabilities were observed for clonotypes shared by all four sorted-subset donors than for non-shared clonotypes. Pairwise subsampling indicated that sequencing depth was expected to affect the degree of clonotype sharing among donors. Because the study included only a small number of donors, the genetic and exposure-history diversity represented was limited. Naive subsets generally had larger estimated clonotype richness than memory subsets did. Incomplete sequencing was indicated by rarefaction of sorted-subset datasets, despite the large sequencing depth. Roughly 5.2% of naive CD4, around 3.6% of naive CD8, roughly 2.4% of memory CD4, and 0.4% of memory CD8 clonotypes were shared across a few donors. Sampling was restricted to blood, and TCR repertoires in tissue are likely to differ from TCR repertoires in blood.

Using the deep immunoSEQ assay, TCR CDR3 regions were amplified from genomic DNA by multiplex PCR. For each cell subset, the extracted genomic DNA was distributed evenly across all wells of several immunoSEQ 96-well plates, and each plate served as one replicate. Each replicate PCR for sorted subsets received roughly 200 ng genomic DNA, equal to around 32,000 T cell genomes. The purified libraries were quantified using a Qubit 3.0 fluorometer, sized with a Bioanalyzer 2100, and then quantified again using the KAPA Library Quantification kit. Every immunoSEQ 96-well plate was sequenced on a dedicated single-read 150-cycle Illumina NextSeq 550 flow cell. In the authors' own workflow: Because the immunoSEQ output held only junctional sequences and lacked quality scores, the filtering could not match the filtering applied to full-length reads. To assign V/J genes and CDR3, sequences were annotated using PyIR, a Python wrapper for IgBLAST v1.9, with IMGT germline references. Any read was removed if the V/J assignment was weak (E-value above 1e-6), the CDR3 was missing, or the read contained stop codons, out-of-frame junctions, or ambiguous translated residues. V3J clonotypes were defined by identical inferred V gene, J gene, and CDR3 amino acid sequence. Percentage overlap between repertoires was computed as shared unique clonotypes divided by the size of the smaller repertoire. Repertoire richness was assessed with RTK rarefaction, the Chao1 estimator, and Recon v2.1 estimates of unobserved clonotypes. For all TCRbeta clonotypes obtained by the gDNA method from four donors, generation probabilities were computed with OLGA. TCRdb mirrors the immuneACCESS table, restricted to in-frame sequences. Some clones are absent from its copies; in checked studies, under half trace to an unresolved V gene, and the reason for the others is unknown. For V, J and clone size, that table is used; D and trimming come from the DNA. Present in this sample are 950,000 to 1,100,000 clones, roughly 74% of which were seen just once. 0.5% to 0.65% of the sample is held by the ten biggest clonotypes.

The donors were healthy, HIV-negative adults with no recently reported acute infections or vaccinations. Every donor was a Caucasian adult residing in Nashville, Tennessee, USA. Magnetic negative selection was used to enrich CD4+ T cells, after which naive cells were positively selected on CD45RA and the negative fraction became the memory subset. Blood was obtained by leukapheresis, after which PBMCs were separated by Ficoll-Histopaque density gradient centrifugation and cryopreserved in liquid nitrogen vapor phase. Analytical flow cytometry was used to check the purity and quantity of every magnetically sorted T cell population. From each sorted fraction, genomic DNA was isolated and quantified by UV absorbance on a Nanodrop 2000c. For this clone: The clone's antigen remains unknown. Base qualities are missing; no much larger clone stands one base away.

V was cut back by 4 bases and J by 5 bases, leaving a gap of 19 bases between them. Spanning cysteine to phenylalanine, the CDR3 consists of 15 amino acids. The entry retains the CDR3 DNA only, 45 bases that are in frame from base 1. CDR1 is given as SGHKS and CDR2 as YYEKEE, both from the germline V gene (reference sequence). The chain is assembled from TRBV5-5 and TRBJ2-7; the D match is possibly TRBD1 or TRBD2, with 5 bases aligned in each. Input material: memory CD4+ T cells from PBMCs. Reading the label with the study, this specimen's cell subset or site is: CD45RA-negative fraction. The TCR originated in a man younger than 30 in good health. Some clones in this sample may be carry-over from other donors' samples. In nucleotide form, the sequence is TGTGCCAGCAGCCCCGCCCCCAGGGAGATGCACGAGCAGTACTTC. It encodes CASSPAPREMHEQYF.